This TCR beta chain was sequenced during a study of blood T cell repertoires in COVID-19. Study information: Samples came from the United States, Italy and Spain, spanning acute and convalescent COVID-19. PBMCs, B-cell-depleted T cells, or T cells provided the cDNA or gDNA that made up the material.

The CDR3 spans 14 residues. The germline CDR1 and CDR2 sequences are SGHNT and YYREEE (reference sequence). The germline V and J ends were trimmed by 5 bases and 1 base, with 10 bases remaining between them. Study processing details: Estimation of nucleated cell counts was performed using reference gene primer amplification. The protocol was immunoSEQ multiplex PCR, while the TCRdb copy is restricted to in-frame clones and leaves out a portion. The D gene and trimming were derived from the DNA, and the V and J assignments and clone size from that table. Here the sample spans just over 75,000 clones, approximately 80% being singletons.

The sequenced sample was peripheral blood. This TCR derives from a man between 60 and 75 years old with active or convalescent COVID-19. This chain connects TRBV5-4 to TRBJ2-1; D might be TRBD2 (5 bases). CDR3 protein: CASSLGGSYNEQFF. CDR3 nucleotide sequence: TGTGCCAGCAGTCTCGGAGGTTCCTACAATGAGCAGTTCTTC.